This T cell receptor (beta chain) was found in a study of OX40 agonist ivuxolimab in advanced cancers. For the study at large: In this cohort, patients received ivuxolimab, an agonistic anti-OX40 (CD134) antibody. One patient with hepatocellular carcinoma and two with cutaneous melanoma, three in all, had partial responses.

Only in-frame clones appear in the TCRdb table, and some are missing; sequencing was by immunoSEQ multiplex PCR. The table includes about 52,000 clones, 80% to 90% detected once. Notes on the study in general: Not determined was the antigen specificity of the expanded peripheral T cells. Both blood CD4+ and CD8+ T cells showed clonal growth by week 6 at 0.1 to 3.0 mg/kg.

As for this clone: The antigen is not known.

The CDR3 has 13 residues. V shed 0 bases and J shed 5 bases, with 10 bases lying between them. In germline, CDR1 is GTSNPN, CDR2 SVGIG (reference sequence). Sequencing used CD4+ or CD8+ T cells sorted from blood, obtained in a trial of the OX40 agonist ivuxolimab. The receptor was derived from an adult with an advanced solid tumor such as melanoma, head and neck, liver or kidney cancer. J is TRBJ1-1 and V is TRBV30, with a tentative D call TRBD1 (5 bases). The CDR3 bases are TGTGCCTGGAGTGTACTATGGGGGACTGAAGCTTTCTTT. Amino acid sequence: CAWSVLWGTEAFF.